This T cell receptor beta chain was found in a study of shared clonotypes between healthy human individuals. V shed 8 bases and J shed 0 bases, with 10 bases lying between them. The CDR3 sequence is 12 residues long. Germline V gene sequence: CDR1 SQVTM, CDR2 ANQGSEA. Clones were read by immunoSEQ multiplex PCR, and TCRdb kept only the in-frame ones, dropping some. The sample has 2 million to 2.5 million clones, about nine tenths seen once. Sequencing input: naive CD4+ T cells from PBMCs. Subset given: CD45RA+ positively selected. The chain links TRBV29-1 to TRBJ1-1; D gene unclear. The source of this sequence is a man younger than 35 in good health. Some clones in this sample may be carry-over from other donors' samples. The CDR3, as DNA: TGCAGCATTGGAGGGATGAACACTGAAGCTTTCTTT. Translation gives CSIGGMNTEAFF.